Shown below are 22 T cell receptor beta chains from a single sample sequenced in a study of blood T cell repertoires in COVID-19. Libraries were prepared by immunoSEQ multiplex PCR; TCRdb keeps only in-frame clonotypes and omits some of them. The table records 260,000 or so clones, 82% of them present only once. The sequenced material came from peripheral blood. These receptor sequences come from an older woman with acute or convalescent COVID-19.

This sequence joins TRBV4-3 and TRBJ2-3; possible D gene TRBD1, 6 bases. The CDR3 runs 17 residues. Germline loops: CDR1 LGHNA, CDR2 YSLEER. The V end lost 0 bases, the J end lost 2 bases, and 15 bases lay between the germline ends. The CDR3 DNA reads as TGCGCCAGCAGCCAAGAACCTACAGGGCGCTTCACAGATACGCAGTATTTT. Its translation: CASSQEPTGRFTDTQYF.

This chain links TRBV6-1 with TRBJ2-7, with D hard to call. Per the germline V gene, CDR1 is MNHNS and CDR2 is SASEGT. The CDR3 has 12 residues. V lost 6 bases and J lost 6, with 12 bases in between. The CDR3 DNA reads as TGTGCCAGCAGCTTTTACACCAGCGAGCAGTACTTC. Amino acid sequence: CASSFYTSEQYF.

V is TRBV28 and J is TRBJ1-6; weak D call: TRBD1 (6 bases). V shed 7 bases and J shed 4 bases, with 11 bases lying between them. The CDR3 runs to 14 residues. The germline gives CDR1 MDHEN, CDR2 SYDVKM. The CDR3 DNA reads TGTGCCAGCACCGAACAGGGTTATAATTCACCCCTCCACTTT. Residues: CASTEQGYNSPLHF.

About this clone: In the same sample, other DNA sequences code for this CDR3. The CDR3 protein is CASSPRQGDGYTF. The CDR3, as DNA: TGTGCCAGCTCACCGAGACAGGGAGATGGCTACACCTTC. The chain links TRBV18 to TRBJ1-2; 7 bases match TRBD1. V shed 3 bases, J shed 6 bases, and the junction held 4 bases outside the gene matches. The CDR3 extends over 13 amino acids. Germline V gene data show CDR1 as KGHSH and CDR2 as LQKENI.

This sequence joins TRBV30 and TRBJ1-2, with a possible D match to TRBD1 (6 bases). The CDR3 runs 15 residues. Trimming shortened V by 1 base and J by 4 bases, and 16 bases separated the two germline ends. CDR1 and CDR2 from the germline V gene are GTSNPN and SVGIG (reference sequence). CDR3 residues: CAWSAIRGRGYGYTF. In DNA, the CDR3 is TGTGCCTGGAGTGCGATTCGGGGCAGGGGCTATGGCTACACCTTC.

The chain recombines TRBV5-4 with TRBJ2-5, with 7 bases identical to TRBD2. Losses at the gene ends were 1 base for V and 3 bases for J; bases not matched to a gene: 6. Germline CDR1 is SGHNT and CDR2 is YYREEE (reference sequence). This CDR3 spans 15 amino acids. In DNA, the CDR3 is TGTGCCAGCAGCTTGAGGTTAGCGGGTGAAGAGACCCAGTACTTC. Protein product: CASSLRLAGEETQYF.

J is TRBJ1-2 and V is TRBV5-6; D is unresolved. Germline CDR1 is SGHDT and CDR2 is YYEEEE. The CDR3 extends over 14 amino acids. V lost 4 bases and J 1 base, leaving 11 bases between the germline ends. CDR3 amino acids: CASSEKGLNYGYTF. The CDR3, as DNA: TGTGCCAGCAGCGAAAAAGGACTTAACTATGGCTACACCTTC.

The CDR3 nucleotides read TGTGCCAGTGAACACAGGAGTACTAACTATGGCTACACCTTC. As protein: CASEHRSTNYGYTF. This rearrangement joins TRBV19 to TRBJ1-2; a possible D gene is TRBD1 (5 bases). The CDR3 has 14 amino acids. V was trimmed by 8 bases and J by 0 bases, leaving 13 bases between them. Germline lookup yields CDR1 LNHDA and CDR2 SQIVND (reference sequence).

The chain joins TRBV9 to TRBJ1-5; 12 positions agree with TRBD1. The CDR3 totals 15 residues. The trim removed 3 bases at V and 6 bases at J, leaving 4 bases unmatched. Per the germline V gene, CDR1 is SGDLS and CDR2 is YYNGEE. The CDR3 reads CASSAGTGGRQPQHF. The CDR3 coding sequence is TGTGCCAGCAGCGCGGGGACAGGGGGCCGTCAGCCCCAGCATTTT.

The V call is TRBV27, the J call TRBJ2-2; 8 bases map to TRBD2. The CDR3 consists of 15 residues. Trimming removed 5 bases from V and 1 base from J; junction bases left unmatched: 3. Germline V gene data show CDR1 as MNHEY and CDR2 as SMNVEV (reference sequence). CDR3 in DNA: TGTGCCAGCAGTCCCCTAGCGGGGAACACCGGGGAGCTGTTTTTT. It translates to CASSPLAGNTGELFF.

The chain employs TRBV9 and TRBJ1-6; D remains unclear. V dropped 1 base and J dropped 10 bases, with 9 bases sitting between them. The CDR3 is 13 residues long. CDR1 and CDR2 (germline): SGDLS, YYNGEE. CDR3 nucleotides: TGTGCCAGCAGCGTAACTCCCCGATCACCCCTCCACTTT. The encoded protein is CASSVTPRSPLHF.

J is TRBJ2-5 and V is TRBV29-1; D may be TRBD1 (6 bases). This CDR3 comprises 12 residues. V gave up 6 bases and J gave up 5 bases, with 13 bases separating them. Germline loops: CDR1 SQVTM, CDR2 ANQGSEA. The CDR3 region has the DNA TGCAGCGTGAACAGGGCCGGTGAGACCCAGTACTTC. Residues: CSVNRAGETQYF.

This sequence joins TRBV4-1 and TRBJ1-5; 8 bases are shared with TRBD1. CDR3 size: 15 residues. V shed 1 base and J 6 bases; nucleotides not matched to a gene: 5. Germline CDR1 is MGHRA and CDR2 is YSYEKL. In nucleotides, the CDR3 is TGCGCCAGCAGCCAAGGTCAGGGGGCGGGTCAGCCCCAGCATTTT. This gives the protein CASSQGQGAGQPQHF.

Worth noting for this clone: A junction end diverges from the germline sequence, so it may reflect a read error. The V gene is TRBV5-4, the J gene TRBJ1-6; TRBD1 might be the D (5 bases). The CDR3 runs to 14 residues. Per the germline V gene, CDR1 is SGHNT and CDR2 is YYREEE (reference sequence). CDR3 in amino acids: CASSSGVNDSPLHF. DNA of the CDR3: TGTGCCAGCAGCTCGGGGGTGAACGATTCGCCCCTCCACTTT.

V and J are TRBV12-2 and TRBJ1-5; TRBD1 reflects the table's D call only, with no check against the DNA. TRBV12-2 is marked as a pseudogene. The CDR3 loop spans 16 amino acids. CDR3 DNA: TGTGCAAGTCGCTTAGATTTTCGGCAGGCGAATCAGCCCCAGCATTTT. It is translated as CASRLDFRQANQPQHF.

This clone was detected only a few times. The J gene is TRBJ1-3, the V gene TRBV6-5; no reliable D call. CDR1 is MNHEY, CDR2 SVGAGI, per germline. V dropped 6 bases and J dropped 0 bases, with 9 bases sitting between them. CDR3 size: 14 residues. The CDR3 DNA is TGTGCCAGCAGCCTTCCGGGCTCTGGAAACACCATATATTTT. Its translation: CASSLPGSGNTIYF.

This clone is a singleton in its sample. The J gene is TRBJ2-3, the V gene TRBV14, with 13 bases matching TRBD2. The CDR3 extends over 19 amino acids. Germline V gene sequence: CDR1 SGHDN, CDR2 FVKESK. The junction had 8 bases not matched to a gene; V was cut back by 0 bases and J by 2 bases. CDR3 in DNA: TGTGCCAGCAGCCAAGATTTCGGGACTAGCGGGGATAACACAGATACGCAGTATTTT. Residues: CASSQDFGTSGDNTDTQYF.

The J gene is TRBJ1-1, the V gene TRBV21-1; the DNA was not compared with TRBD1, the D call given in the table. TRBV21-1 is a documented pseudogene. The CDR3 is made up of 19 amino acids. The CDR3 nucleotides are TGTGCCAGCAGCAAAGTAACAAGGTCGGATAGGGGGAGAAACACTGAAGCTTTCTTT. It specifies CASSKVTRSDRGRNTEAFF.

This chain uses TRBV5-5 with TRBJ1-6; D is perhaps TRBD1 (5 bases). From germline, CDR1 is SGHKS and CDR2 YYEKEE (reference sequence). The CDR3 has 14 residues. V gave up 5 bases and J gave up 7 bases, with 13 bases separating them. The CDR3 DNA is TGTGCCAGCAGGGGAGGGGTTGCGAATTCACCCCTCCACTTT. It codes for CASRGGVANSPLHF.

This clone was observed a few times. V is TRBV19 and J is TRBJ2-3, with TRBD1 matching 7 bases. CDR3 length: 17 residues. V was pared by 8 bases and J by 4 bases, with 18 bases of the junction left unmatched. In germline, CDR1 is LNHDA, CDR2 SQIVND (reference sequence). CDR3 bases: TGTGCCAGTCGGGATAGGGGGCCAGGGCTCGGGCCAGATACGCAGTATTTT. Translation: CASRDRGPGLGPDTQYF.

V gene TRBV29-1 combines with J gene TRBJ1-2, with D tentatively TRBD1 (6 bases). CDR1 and CDR2 from the germline V gene are SQVTM and ANQGSEA. The CDR3 length is 14 residues. V lost 5 bases and J lost 3, with 16 bases in between. The CDR3 loop reads CSVRGGDRDYGYTF. The CDR3 DNA is TGCAGCGTTAGGGGGGGCGACCGTGACTATGGCTACACCTTC.

This chain uses TRBV9 with TRBJ1-1; 7 bases match TRBD1. The CDR3 is made up of 14 amino acids. CDR1 is SGDLS and CDR2 is YYNGEE in the germline V gene. V lost 3 bases and J lost 2; bases outside the gene matches: 4. CDR3 sequence: CASSGGTVNTEAFF. The CDR3, as DNA: TGTGCCAGCAGCGGAGGGACAGTAAACACTGAAGCTTTCTTT.